This T cell receptor beta chain was recovered during a study of beta chain features in type 1 diabetes (dated 2018 in TCRdb). About the investigation overall: Patients and healthy donors did not differ in mean age, gender distribution, total cell number or subset yield. The study compared TCRB repertoires of sorted circulating CD4+ T cell subsets between recently diagnosed type 1 diabetes patients and matched healthy donors. Across all samples, some 100,000,000 sorted cells were examined, and cell number per subset correlated strongly with RNA yield. Regulatory and stem cell-like memory subsets were obtained from only 8 patients and about 8 healthy donors, while naive and central memory subsets were obtained from all 28 donors.

General study outcomes and caveats: Type 1 diabetes patients showed a moderate but significant shortening of TCRB CDR3 length in all four CD4+ subsets. Because cDNA rather than genomic DNA was sequenced, highly expressing activated cells could have been over-represented, although no difference in activation and CD3 levels was found between groups. Because the HLA sub-analyses included only small numbers of individuals, any influence of HLA type on TCRB rearrangement was left unresolved. Patients with type 1 diabetes made fewer insertions and deleted more nucleotides at VDJ recombination sites, implying thymic rearrangement abnormalities. Shorter templates might have been favored by PCR, but patient and control samples were amplified and corrected together, so both groups would have been affected equally by any skew. The naive, central memory and regulatory TCRB repertoires appeared to resemble one another more closely among patients than among healthy donors.

Based on the germline V gene, the CDR1 and CDR2 sequences are MGHRA and YSYEKL. The CDR3 goes from the cysteine to the phenylalanine over 15 residues. The read is trimmed to its CDR3 DNA, 45 bases read in frame from base 1. V and J are truncated by 1 base and 8 bases respectively, leaving an intervening sequence of 15 bases. A single peripheral blood draw of approximately 110 mL on average was collected from each donor into heparinised tubes. A BD FACSAria II was used to sort naive, central memory, regulatory and stem cell-like memory CD4+ T cells with a panel that included CD45RO, CCR7, CD25, CD127, CD95 and CD27. A purity above 95% was achieved for all sorted populations. PBMCs were separated immediately by Lymphoprep density gradient centrifugation and were stained directly, without being cultured. So that batch effects would be minimized, each experiment stained and sorted samples in pairs, pairing one healthy donor with one patient.

The entire amount of isolated RNA was reverse transcribed using the High Capacity cDNA Reverse Transcription Kit, so the sequenced TCRB transcripts were expressed ones. Naive, central memory and regulatory T cell samples underwent deep immunoSEQ sequencing, averaging around 4 million total reads per sample. Sorted cells were lysed in RLT buffer, and RNA was extracted using DNase-treated RNeasy Micro or Mini kits according to cell number. Each cell subset was processed separately to prevent cross-contamination, with patient and healthy donor samples processed together. The immunoSEQ multiplex PCR was used to amplify TCRB sequences from cDNA, yielding 87-bp fragments that span the CDR3 region. Amplicons were sequenced on the Illumina HiSeq platform. The original methods were these. Synthetic template baselines were used to correct PCR bias computationally, reads within Hamming distance 2 were collapsed, and singletons that could not be merged were discarded. Reads were aligned to IMGT to assign V, D and J genes, CDR3 length, and insertions or deletions at six rearrangement sites. Within each subset, clonotype counts were normalized to sorted cell number, and only after that were true diversity and Gini coefficients computed with the tcR R package. The overlap coefficient, calculated on TCRB nucleotide sequences, was used to quantify repertoire sharing. TCRdb took over this immuneACCESS table, retaining in-frame rearrangements with V and J assigned. Such tables are incomplete; in checked studies, under half of the missing clones stem from an unresolved V gene, and the remainder is unexplained. V, J and clone size reflect that table, while D and trimming were determined from the DNA. This sample lists 250,000 to 350,000 clones; 14% were detected once. The top ten constitute more than 6.5% of the sample.

This clone was recorded a few times. The clone's antigen remains unknown. The sample holds no much larger clone one base away, and base qualities are not on file. This receptor chain uses TRBV4-1 and TRBJ2-1; D gene: possibly TRBD1, on 6 matching bases. The specimen was central memory CD4+ T cells from blood. This TCR was sampled from a man aged 25-45 years in good health. The nucleotides are TGCGCCAGCAGCCAAGTGGGCGGACAGTACTATGAGCAGTTCTTC. Its amino acids are CASSQVGGQYYEQFF.